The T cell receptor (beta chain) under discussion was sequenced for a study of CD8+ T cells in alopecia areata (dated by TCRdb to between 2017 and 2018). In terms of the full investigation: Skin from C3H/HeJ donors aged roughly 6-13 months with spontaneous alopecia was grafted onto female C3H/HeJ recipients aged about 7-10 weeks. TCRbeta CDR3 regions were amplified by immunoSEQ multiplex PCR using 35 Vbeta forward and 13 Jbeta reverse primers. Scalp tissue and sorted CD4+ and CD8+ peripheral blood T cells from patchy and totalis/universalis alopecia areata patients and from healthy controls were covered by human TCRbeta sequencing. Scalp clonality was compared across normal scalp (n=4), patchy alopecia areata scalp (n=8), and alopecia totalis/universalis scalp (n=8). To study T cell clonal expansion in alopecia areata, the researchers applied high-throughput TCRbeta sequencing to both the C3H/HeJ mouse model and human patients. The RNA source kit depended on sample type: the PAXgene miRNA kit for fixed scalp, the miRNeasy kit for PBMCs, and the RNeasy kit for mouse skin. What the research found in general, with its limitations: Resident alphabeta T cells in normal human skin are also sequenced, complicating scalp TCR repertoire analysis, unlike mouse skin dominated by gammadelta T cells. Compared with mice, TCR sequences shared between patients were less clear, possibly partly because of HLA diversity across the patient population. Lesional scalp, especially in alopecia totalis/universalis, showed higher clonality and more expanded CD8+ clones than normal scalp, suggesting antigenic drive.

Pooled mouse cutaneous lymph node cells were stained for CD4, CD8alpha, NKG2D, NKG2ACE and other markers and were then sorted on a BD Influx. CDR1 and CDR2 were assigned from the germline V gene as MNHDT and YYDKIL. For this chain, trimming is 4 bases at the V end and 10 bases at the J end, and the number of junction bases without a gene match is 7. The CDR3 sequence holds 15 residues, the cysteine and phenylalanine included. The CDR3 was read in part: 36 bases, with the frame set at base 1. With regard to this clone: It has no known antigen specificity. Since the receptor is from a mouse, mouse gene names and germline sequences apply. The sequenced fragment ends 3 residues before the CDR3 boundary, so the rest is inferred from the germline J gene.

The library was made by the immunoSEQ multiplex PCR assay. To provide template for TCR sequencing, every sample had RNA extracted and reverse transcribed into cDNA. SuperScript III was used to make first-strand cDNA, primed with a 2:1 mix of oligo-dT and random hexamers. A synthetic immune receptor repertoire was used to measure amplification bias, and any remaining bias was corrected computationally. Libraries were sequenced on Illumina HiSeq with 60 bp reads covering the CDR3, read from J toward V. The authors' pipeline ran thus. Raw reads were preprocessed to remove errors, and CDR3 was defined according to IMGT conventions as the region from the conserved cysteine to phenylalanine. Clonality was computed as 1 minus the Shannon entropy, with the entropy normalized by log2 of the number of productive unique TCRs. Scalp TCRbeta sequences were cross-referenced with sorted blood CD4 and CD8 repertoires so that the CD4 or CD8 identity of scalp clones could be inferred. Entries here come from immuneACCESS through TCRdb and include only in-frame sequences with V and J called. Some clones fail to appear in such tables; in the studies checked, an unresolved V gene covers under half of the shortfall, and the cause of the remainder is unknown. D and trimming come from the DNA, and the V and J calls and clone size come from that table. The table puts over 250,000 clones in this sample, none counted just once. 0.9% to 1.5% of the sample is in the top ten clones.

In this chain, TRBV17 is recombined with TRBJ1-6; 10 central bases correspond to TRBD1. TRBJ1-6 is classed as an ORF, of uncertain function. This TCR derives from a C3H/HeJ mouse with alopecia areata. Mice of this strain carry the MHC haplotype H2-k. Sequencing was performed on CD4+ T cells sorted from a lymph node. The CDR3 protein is CASSKSGTGVSPLYF. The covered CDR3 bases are TGTGCTAGCAGTAAATCCGGGACAGGGGTCTCGCCC.